These 30 T cell receptor beta chains originate from one sample sequenced in a study of CD8+ T cells in alopecia areata. RNA was isolated and reverse transcribed to cDNA, the sequencing template. Using immunoSEQ multiplex PCR, the repertoire was profiled, and TCRdb retains in-frame clones only, with some absent. The data hold about 150,000 clones, with roughly 50% observed a single time. The sequenced sample was CD4+ T cells sorted from blood. The origin of the receptors is a human donor with alopecia areata.

This clone has only a few counts. J is TRBJ2-1 and V is TRBV30; no firm D call. CDR1 is GTSNPN and CDR2 is SVGIG in the germline V gene (reference sequence). The length of the CDR3 is 13 residues. Trimming cost V 2 bases and J 9 bases, with 14 bases left between them. CDR3 in amino acids: CAWSPRQIGEQFF. The CDR3 DNA reads as TGTGCCTGGAGTCCCCGCCAGATAGGTGAGCAGTTCTTC.

The V gene is TRBV2, the J gene TRBJ1-1, with 9 bases that match TRBD1. The V segment lost 7 bases and the J segment 6 bases; nucleotides outside the gene matches: 18. The CDR3 length is 17 residues. Per the germline V gene, CDR1 is SNHLY and CDR2 is FYNNEI. The CDR3 coding sequence is TGTGCCAGCACCGCCCCCGGGACAGGGTGGCGTTCGGCTGAAGCTTTCTTT. It specifies CASTAPGTGWRSAEAFF.

The chain couples TRBV2 to TRBJ2-1, with D perhaps TRBD1 (6 bases). Germline lookup yields CDR1 SNHLY and CDR2 FYNNEI. This CDR3 is built from 13 residues. V dropped 4 bases and J dropped 12 bases, with 16 bases sitting between them. CDR3 DNA: TGTGCCAGCAGTGTGGTCGTACAGGGTGCGCAGTTCTTC. It codes for CASSVVVQGAQFF.

As DNA, the CDR3 is TGTGCCAGCAGGCGTCAGGGAGGCCTCGGGACCCAGTACTTC. This gives the protein CASRRQGGLGTQYF. The V and J genes are TRBV28 and TRBJ2-5; D perhaps matches TRBD2 (6 bases). This CDR3 comprises 14 residues. Germline-derived CDR1 and CDR2 are MDHEN and SYDVKM. V lost 6 bases to trimming and J lost 7 bases, with 18 bases between them.

The chain couples TRBV6-5 to TRBJ1-1; possible D gene TRBD1, 5 bases. V was pared by 5 bases and J by 1 base, with 8 bases between. CDR1 is MNHEY and CDR2 is SVGAGI in the germline V gene. The CDR3 covers 13 residues. This chain's CDR3 is CASSRGQNTEAFF. The CDR3 DNA sequence: TGTGCCAGCAGTCGCGGACAGAACACTGAAGCTTTCTTT.

The CDR3 coding sequence is TGTGCCTGGGATAGGGTCTTACGCGGCTACACCTTC. Amino acid sequence: CAWDRVLRGYTF. V usage is TRBV30 and J usage is TRBJ1-2, with no clear D. With 5 bases removed from V and 8 bases from J, the gap between germline ends came to 15 bases. The CDR3 is 12 amino acids. CDR1 and CDR2 from the germline V gene are GTSNPN and SVGIG (reference sequence). Variable domain in full (rest from reference TRBV30 and TRBJ1-2): SQTIHQWPATLVQPVGSPLSLECTVEGTSNPNLYWYRQAAGRGLQLLFYSVGIGQISSEVPQNLSASRPQDRQFILSSKKLLLSDSGFYLCAWDRVLRGYTFGSGTRLTVV.

In its sample, this clone was seen a few times. The chain recombines TRBV29-1 with TRBJ2-7, with TRBD1 matching over 8 bases. The CDR3 loop spans 11 amino acids. V lost 5 bases and J lost 8; bases outside the gene matches: 5. CDR1 is SQVTM, CDR2 ANQGSEA, per germline. The CDR3: CSVSDREQQYF. CDR3 in DNA: TGCAGCGTTTCGGACAGGGAGCAGCAGTACTTC.

This clone was seen only once. The rearrangement uses TRBV18 and TRBJ2-5; D is possibly TRBD1 or TRBD2 (5 bases each). The V gene lost 8 bases and the J gene lost 2 bases, with 12 bases spanning the gap. The CDR3 contains 13 residues. Germline V gene lookup returns CDR1 KGHSH and CDR2 LQKENI. This chain's CDR3 is CASARDGQETQYF. CDR3 in DNA: TGTGCCAGCGCACGGGACGGGCAAGAGACCCAGTACTTC. Variable domain in full (rest from reference TRBV18 and TRBJ2-5): NAGVMQNPRHLVRRRGQEARLRCSPMKGHSHVYWYRQLPEEGLKFMVYLQKENIIDESGMPKERFSAEFPKEGPSILRIQQVVRGDSAAYFCASARDGQETQYFGPGTRLLVL.

J is TRBJ2-1 and V is TRBV4-1; D assignment may be TRBD1 or TRBD2 (5 bases each). The CDR3 has 17 residues. Deletions cut 2 bases from V and 6 bases from J, with 20 bases between. CDR1 and CDR2 (germline): MGHRA, YSYEKL. The CDR3 region has the DNA TGCGCCAGCAGCCAAAGCGAGGGGTCGAGTTTTGGCAATGAGCAGTTCTTC. Protein product: CASSQSEGSSFGNEQFF.

This clone has more than one count but fewer than ten. V and J are TRBV4-1 and TRBJ2-1; unclear D gene. Germline CDR1 MGHRA, CDR2 YSYEKL. This CDR3 is 14 amino acids long. Trimming took off 0 bases at V and 5 bases at J, with 8 bases between the two ends. The CDR3 protein is CASSQDSWDNEQFF. The DNA of the CDR3 is TGCGCCAGCAGCCAAGATTCGTGGGACAATGAGCAGTTCTTC.

The chain uses TRBV9 and TRBJ2-3; D unclear. Germline CDR1 SGDLS, CDR2 YYNGEE. The V gene lost 4 bases and the J gene lost 1 base, with 13 bases spanning the gap. The CDR3 totals 15 residues. This chain's CDR3 is CASSPAGFGTDTQYF. The CDR3 coding sequence is TGTGCCAGCAGCCCCGCCGGGTTCGGCACAGATACGCAGTATTTT.

The V and J genes are TRBV27 and TRBJ1-5, with a weak D call TRBD1 (6 bases). This CDR3 contains 16 residues. Trimming removed 6 bases from V and 2 bases from J, with 17 bases in between. Germline V gene lookup returns CDR1 MNHEY and CDR2 SMNVEV (reference sequence). The CDR3 loop is CASSNLKGGGNQPQHF. In nucleotides, the CDR3 is TGTGCCAGCAGCAACCTCAAGGGGGGAGGCAATCAGCCCCAGCATTTT.

The chain links TRBV5-6 to TRBJ1-3; D unclear. The CDR3 runs to 19 residues. Germline V gene data show CDR1 as SGHDT and CDR2 as YYEEEE. Trimming took 3 bases from V and 2 from J, leaving 24 bases between them. The CDR3 sequence is CASSSTPPKRVSAGNTIYF. CDR3 nucleotides: TGTGCCAGCAGCTCCACACCACCAAAGAGGGTCTCGGCTGGAAACACCATATATTTT.

V gene TRBV30 combines with J gene TRBJ2-1; 8 positions match TRBD2. The CDR3 is 16 amino acids. V gave up 5 bases and J gave up 6 bases; unmatched junction bases: 15. The germline V gene encodes CDR1 GTSNPN and CDR2 SVGIG (reference sequence). The CDR3 DNA is TGTGCCTGGGCGGAACTTTCGGGACTAGGGCTCAATGAGCAGTTCTTC. The encoded protein is CAWAELSGLGLNEQFF.

CDR3 nucleotide sequence: TGTGCCTGGAACGGGAACAACTATGGCTACACCTTC. This codes for CAWNGNNYGYTF. This chain uses TRBV30 with TRBJ1-2, with D unclear. The CDR3 loop spans 12 amino acids. The germline V gene has CDR1 GTSNPN and CDR2 SVGIG (reference sequence). Trimming took off 4 bases at V and 2 bases at J, with 8 bases between the two ends.

The V call is TRBV9, the J call TRBJ2-5; the match to TRBD2 covers 7 bases. Trimming removed 3 bases from V and 5 bases from J; junction bases left unmatched: 13. CDR1 is SGDLS, CDR2 YYNGEE, per germline. The CDR3 has 16 residues. CDR3 in DNA: TGTGCCAGCAGCGCTACTGGTCGGGAGGTGGAGGAGACCCAGTACTTC. This codes for CASSATGREVEETQYF. Variable domain in full (rest from reference TRBV9 and TRBJ2-5): DSGVTQTPKHLITATGQRVTLRCSPRSGDLSVYWYQQSLDQGLQFLIQYYNGEERAKGNILERFSAQQFPDLHSELNLSSLELGDSALYFCASSATGREVEETQYFGPGTRLLVL.

This rearrangement joins TRBV28 to TRBJ1-3; 8 bases are shared with TRBD1. The CDR3 consists of 16 residues. CDR1 MDHEN and CDR2 SYDVKM come from the germline V gene. Trimming removed 8 bases from V and 0 bases from J; junction bases left unmatched: 9. The CDR3 region has the DNA TGTGCCAGCGGAAGACAGGGGCCCTACTCTGGAAACACCATATATTTT. This translates into CASGRQGPYSGNTIYF.

The chain employs TRBV29-1 and TRBJ2-1; 9 bases agree with TRBD2. This CDR3 has 14 residues. Germline V lookup: CDR1 SQVTM, CDR2 ANQGSEA. V lost 4 bases and J lost 4; bases outside the gene matches: 5. The DNA of the CDR3 is TGCAGCGTTGGACAACTAGCGGGTTACAATGAGCAGTTCTTC. It encodes CSVGQLAGYNEQFF.

This clone showed up just a few times. This chain links TRBV29-1 with TRBJ1-1; 7 bases fit TRBD1. With V trimmed by 6 bases and J by 0 bases, 4 bases remained unmatched. Germline lookup yields CDR1 SQVTM and CDR2 ANQGSEA. This CDR3 is built from 13 residues. The CDR3 region has the DNA TGCAGCGTGCGGGGACAGATGAACACTGAAGCTTTCTTT. Protein sequence: CSVRGQMNTEAFF.

V gene TRBV29-1 combines with J gene TRBJ1-2, with D uncertain. Trimming cost V 4 bases and J 5 bases, with 11 bases left between them. Germline V gene data show CDR1 as SQVTM and CDR2 as ANQGSEA. This CDR3 is built from 12 residues. CDR3 in amino acids: CSVGPSPYGYTF. The CDR3 DNA follows: TGCAGCGTTGGCCCCAGTCCATATGGCTACACCTTC.

The genes are TRBV28 and TRBJ2-2; unclear D gene. The CDR3 totals 14 residues. CDR1 MDHEN and CDR2 SYDVKM come from the germline V gene. V lost 2 bases, J lost 6 bases, and 10 bases lay in between. The CDR3, as DNA: TGTGCCAGCAGTTTACCCTTTCGCCCCGGGGAGCTGTTTTTT. It is translated as CASSLPFRPGELFF.

Comments on this clone: One end of the junction is discordant with germline, which a read error may explain. This chain links TRBV2 with TRBJ2-1; 7 bases fit TRBD1. In germline, CDR1 is SNHLY, CDR2 FYNNEI. The CDR3 extends over 15 amino acids. CDR3 loop: CASSEEVTGFRTGVF. In DNA, the CDR3 is TGTGCCAGCAGTGAAGAGGTGACAGGGTTCCGAACCGGTGTCTTC.

This clone was recorded many times. V and J are TRBV10-3 and TRBJ1-1; tentative D call: TRBD1 (6 bases). The CDR3 totals 16 residues. Per germline, CDR1 ENHRY and CDR2 SYGVKD. Deletions cut 2 bases from V and 1 base from J, with 14 bases between. CDR3 residues: CAISEVRGGGNTEAFF. The CDR3 DNA reads TGTGCCATCAGTGAGGTTCGCGGGGGCGGGAACACTGAAGCTTTCTTT.

In DNA form, the CDR3 reads TGCGCCAGCAGCTTCGGGAGGACCTACGAGCAGTACTTC. Translation gives CASSFGRTYEQYF. V usage is TRBV5-1 and J usage is TRBJ2-7; TRBD2 agrees at 7 bases. This CDR3 is 13 amino acids long. From germline, CDR1 is SGHRS and CDR2 YFSETQ. The junction had 1 base not matched to a gene; V was cut back by 2 bases and J by 2 bases.

The J gene is TRBJ2-1, the V gene TRBV5-6, with 11 bases lining up with TRBD2. The CDR3 sequence is 16 residues long. Germline assignment: CDR1 SGHDT and CDR2 YYEEEE. The V segment lost 5 bases and the J segment 10 bases; nucleotides outside the gene matches: 14. CDR3 DNA: TGTGCCAGCAGACCCAAACCGGGACTAGCGGATCCCGAGCAGTTCTTC. Its protein product is CASRPKPGLADPEQFF.

A few counts support this clone. This CDR3 is CASSLLVGTQPQHF. The DNA for the CDR3 is TGTGCCAGCAGCTTACTAGTGGGGACTCAGCCCCAGCATTTT. The rearrangement links TRBV7-2 to TRBJ1-5, with a tentative D call TRBD1 (5 bases). The germline CDR1 and CDR2 sequences are SGHTA and FQGNSA. V dropped 2 bases and J dropped 6 bases, with 11 bases sitting between them. The CDR3 is made up of 14 amino acids. The full variable domain, in which reference TRBV7-2 and TRBJ1-5 provide the parts outside the CDR3, is GAGVSQSPSNKVTEKGKDVELRCDPISGHTALYWYRQSLGQGLEFLIYFQGNSAPDKSGLPSDRFSAERTGGSVSTLTIQRTQQEDSAVYLCASSLLVGTQPQHFGDGTRLSIL.

The chain recombines TRBV7-8 with TRBJ2-1; D gene unclear. The V gene lost 6 bases and the J gene lost 7 bases, with 10 bases spanning the gap. The germline gives CDR1 SGHVS, CDR2 FQNEAQ. The CDR3 is 12 amino acids. The CDR3 DNA is TGTGCCAGCAGGATCCGATTTAATGAGCAGTTCTTC. As protein: CASRIRFNEQFF.

This clone appeared a few times. The J gene is TRBJ2-5, the V gene TRBV7-3; 7 bases line up with TRBD2. V gave up 5 bases and J gave up 4 bases; unmatched junction bases: 7. This CDR3 spans 14 amino acids. Germline V gene lookup returns CDR1 SGHTA and CDR2 FQGTGA. As DNA, the CDR3 is TGTGCCAGCAGCCGGACTAGTTGGGGAGAGACCCAGTACTTC. Encoded protein: CASSRTSWGETQYF. The entire variable domain, with the rest obtained from reference TRBV7-3 and TRBJ2-5, is as follows: GAGVSQTPSNKVTEKGKYVELRCDPISGHTALYWYRQSLGQGPEFLIYFQGTGAADDSGLPNDRFFAVRPEGSVSTLKIQRTERGDSAVYLCASSRTSWGETQYFGPGTRLLVL.

This chain uses TRBV7-3 with TRBJ2-7; D may be TRBD2 (6 bases). V was cut by 1 base and J by 7 bases, with 17 bases left in between. This CDR3 region has 15 residues. Germline V gene sequence: CDR1 SGHTA, CDR2 FQGTGA. CDR3 sequence (DNA): TGTGCCAGCAGCTTAAACATCGGGAGCATGGGGGAGCAGTACTTC. Amino acid sequence: CASSLNIGSMGEQYF.

V usage is TRBV2 and J usage is TRBJ2-1, with D perhaps TRBD2 (6 bases). Germline loops: CDR1 SNHLY, CDR2 FYNNEI. V was cut by 7 bases and J by 7 bases, with 11 bases left in between. The CDR3 length is 12 residues. CDR3 nucleotides: TGTGCCAGCACCTTTCGGGGGAATGAGCAGTTCTTC. It is translated as CASTFRGNEQFF.